The T cell receptor beta chain described here comes from a study of shared clonotypes between healthy human individuals. Deletions cut 3 bases from V and 4 bases from J, with 16 bases between. The length of the CDR3 is 15 residues. Germline V gene sequence: CDR1 SGHRS, CDR2 YFSETQ. TCRdb's table, derived via immunoSEQ multiplex PCR, lists solely in-frame clones and lacks some. The sample holds roughly 1,500,000 clones, around 98% seen once. In this sample, this clone turned up once. Antigen: not known. Overall study results and limits: Memory subsets generally showed smaller estimated richness than naive subsets did. The four-donor shared clonotypes exceeded non-shared clonotypes in generation probability, with non-shared ones scoring lower. In having few donors, the study represented limited genetic and exposure-history diversity.

The genes are TRBV5-1 and TRBJ1-1, with D tentatively TRBD1 (5 bases). The TCR was taken from a man aged 25-45 years in good health. Sequenced: naive CD4+ T cells sorted from blood. The subset is: CD45RA+ positively selected. The DNA for the CDR3 is TGCGCCAGCAGCTCTGACCCCACCGGGGGCACTGAAGCTTTCTTT. Its protein product is CASSSDPTGGTEAFF.